The 32 T cell receptor beta chains given below trace back to one sample, sequenced in a study of T cell changes during pregnancy in multiple sclerosis. Measured with immunoSEQ multiplex PCR; TCRdb has only the in-frame clones, and not every one. The sample gives about 120,000 clones, roughly 92% of which show up once; 6.2% is in the top ten. The source material was peripheral blood, sampled before pregnancy. These receptors all come from a female donor with multiple sclerosis, enrolled in a pregnancy study.

V is TRBV25-1 and J is TRBJ2-3; 9 nucleotides line up with TRBD2. With V trimmed by 4 bases and J by 6 bases, 11 bases remained unmatched. The germline V gene has CDR1 MGHDK and CDR2 SYGVNS. The CDR3 length is 16 residues. The CDR3 sequence: CASSGKAGGPEDTQYF. CDR3 in DNA: TGTGCCAGCAGTGGCAAGGCGGGAGGGCCGGAGGATACGCAGTATTTT.

V is TRBV7-9 and J is TRBJ2-5, with D tentatively TRBD1 (6 bases). The J call could be wrong; TRBJ2-7 is a better fit for the DNA end. The CDR3 consists of 14 residues. The germline V gene has CDR1 SEHNR and CDR2 FQNEAQ (reference sequence). CDR3 region: CASSPLTGPYEQYF. In DNA form, the CDR3 reads TGTGCCAGCAGCCCCCTGACAGGACCCTACGAGCAGTACTTC.

This clone was observed a single time. V gene TRBV2 combines with J gene TRBJ2-3, with TRBD1 matching 7 bases. CDR1 and CDR2 (germline): SNHLY, FYNNEI. V lost 7 bases to trimming and J lost 2 bases; unmatched junction nucleotides: 9. CDR3 length equals 15 residues. This CDR3 is CASNVGTVLTDTQYF. For the CDR3, the DNA is TGTGCCAGCAACGTCGGGACAGTCCTCACAGATACGCAGTATTTT.

This clone appeared once. The chain combines TRBV5-4 with TRBJ2-5; TRBD1 aligns across 9 bases. V shed 0 bases and J 4 bases; nucleotides not matched to a gene: 10. The CDR3 has 17 residues. Germline V gene sequence: CDR1 SGHNT, CDR2 YYREEE (reference sequence). This CDR3 reads CASSLAPGQGEGETQYF. CDR3 bases: TGTGCCAGCAGCTTGGCTCCGGGACAGGGAGAAGGAGAGACCCAGTACTTC.

The chain couples TRBV9 to TRBJ2-3; TRBD1 matches 9 bases. This CDR3 region has 16 residues. Losses at the gene ends were 4 bases for V and 6 bases for J; bases not matched to a gene: 12. The germline gives CDR1 SGDLS, CDR2 YYNGEE. DNA for the CDR3: TGTGCCAGCAGCCCCCACAGGGGGCGGATGGTGGATACGCAGTATTTT. Its protein is CASSPHRGRMVDTQYF.

The CDR3: CASATDWSLATNEKLFF. CDR3 DNA sequence: TGTGCCAGTGCGACCGATTGGAGCCTTGCAACTAATGAAAAACTGTTTTTT. V usage is TRBV19 and J usage is TRBJ1-4; no firm D call. This CDR3 comprises 17 residues. V was shortened by 8 bases and J by 0 bases, with 19 bases between the two germline ends. Looked up from germline, CDR1 is LNHDA and CDR2 is SQIVND (reference sequence).

This clone came up once. The V call is TRBV28, the J call TRBJ1-4; D is undetermined. This CDR3 has 14 residues. The germline gives CDR1 MDHEN, CDR2 SYDVKM. Trimming took off 5 bases at V and 0 bases at J, with 7 bases between the two ends. CDR3 nucleotides: TGTGCCAGCAGTCCTACAGCAACTAATGAAAAACTGTTTTTT. It specifies CASSPTATNEKLFF.

The chain uses TRBV7-9 and TRBJ2-3; 7 nucleotides match TRBD2. Looked up from germline, CDR1 is SEHNR and CDR2 is FQNEAQ (reference sequence). The CDR3 contains 15 residues. The V and J ends lost 6 bases and 0 bases, in that order; junction bases with no gene match: 6. The CDR3 DNA sequence: TGTGCCAGCAGGCCAAGGGAGGGGAGCACAGATACGCAGTATTTT. This codes for CASRPREGSTDTQYF.

This clone appeared once. The chain links TRBV9 to TRBJ2-6; TRBD1 aligns across 9 bases. V lost 0 bases to trimming and J lost 2 bases; unmatched junction nucleotides: 15. Germline lookup yields CDR1 SGDLS and CDR2 YYNGEE. The CDR3 has 21 amino acids. For the CDR3, the DNA is TGTGCCAGCAGCGTAGGATCACGGACAGGGGTAGTGTTGACTGGGGCCAACGTCCTGACTTTC. Translated: CASSVGSRTGVVLTGANVLTF.

The chain uses TRBV12-5 and TRBJ2-7, with D tentatively TRBD1 (6 bases). Germline loops: CDR1 LGHNT, CDR2 FRNRAP. V was pared by 6 bases and J by 0 bases, with 12 bases between. The CDR3 is 14 amino acids. Here the CDR3 DNA reads TGTGCTAGTGGACCACAGGGTCTCTCCTACGAGCAGTACTTC. Its protein is CASGPQGLSYEQYF.

This clone has a single count. J is TRBJ2-7 and V is TRBV7-8; perhaps TRBD1 as D (6 bases). The length of the CDR3 is 12 residues. Between the trimmed V and J ends, which lost 6 bases and 7 bases, there was a span of 13 bases. Germline V gene sequence: CDR1 SGHVS, CDR2 FQNEAQ. CDR3 coding DNA: TGTGCCAGCAGGCCACTTGACAGGGAGCAGTACTTC. Encoded protein: CASRPLDREQYF.

This clone was counted a few times. V and J are TRBV4-1 and TRBJ2-7; D perhaps matches TRBD2 (5 bases). V was pared by 3 bases and J by 7 bases, with 16 bases between. The germline V gene encodes CDR1 MGHRA and CDR2 YSYEKL. The CDR3 spans 14 residues. In nucleotides, the CDR3 is TGCGCCAGCAGCCATCCTATGAAAACGGGGGAGCAGTACTTC. This codes for CASSHPMKTGEQYF.

The CDR3 region is CASSPRDDRGPGYTF. As DNA, the CDR3 is TGTGCCAGCAGCCCCCGCGATGACAGGGGGCCTGGCTACACCTTC. V usage is TRBV9 and J usage is TRBJ1-2, with 10 positions matching TRBD1. V was clipped by 4 bases and J by 7 bases; unmatched bases: 10. Germline V CDR1 and CDR2: SGDLS, YYNGEE. The CDR3 extends over 15 amino acids.

In its sample, this clone was seen once. J is TRBJ2-5 and V is TRBV28, with D possibly matching TRBD2 (6 bases). The V end was cut by 10 bases, the J end by 2 bases, with 14 bases between. This CDR3 has 13 amino acids. The germline V gene has CDR1 MDHEN and CDR2 SYDVKM. CDR3 sequence reads: CATSGGRQETQYF. For the CDR3, the DNA is TGTGCCACCTCTGGTGGGAGGCAAGAGACCCAGTACTTC.

The rearrangement uses TRBV5-1 and TRBJ2-1; 11 nucleotides line up with TRBD2. This CDR3 comprises 16 residues. After removal of 4 bases from V and 5 bases from J, the junction contained 8 bases not matched to a gene. Germline V CDR1 and CDR2: SGHRS, YFSETQ. The CDR3 nucleotides read TGCGCCAGCAGCCCAGCCGGGACTAGCGGACACAATGAGCAGTTCTTC. Translation: CASSPAGTSGHNEQFF. Full variable domain (remainder filled in from reference TRBV5-1 and TRBJ2-1): KAGVTQTPRYLIKTRGQQVTLSCSPISGHRSVSWYQQTPGQGLQFLFEYFSETQRNKGNFPGRFSGRQFSNSRSEMNVSTLELGDSALYLCASSPAGTSGHNEQFFGPGTRLTVL.

The gene calls are TRBV19 and TRBJ1-2, with D hard to call. The length of the CDR3 is 14 residues. V lost 5 bases and J 3 bases, leaving 13 bases between the germline ends. CDR1 and CDR2 (germline): LNHDA, SQIVND (reference sequence). This CDR3 is CASSPGNGYYGYTF. CDR3 nucleotides: TGTGCCAGTAGTCCGGGGAATGGTTACTATGGCTACACCTTC.

The genes are TRBV28 and TRBJ2-7; 8 positions match TRBD2. With 6 bases clipped from V and 5 bases from J, the junction kept 9 bases outside the gene matches. Germline V gives CDR1 MDHEN, CDR2 SYDVKM. The CDR3 runs 14 residues. CDR3 region: CASRQFGGAHEQYF. The DNA of the CDR3 is TGTGCCAGCAGGCAATTCGGGGGGGCGCACGAGCAGTACTTC.

This chain connects TRBV5-6 to TRBJ2-3; D is uncertain. This CDR3 contains 14 residues. In germline, CDR1 is SGHDT, CDR2 YYEEEE. V was clipped by 0 bases and J by 6 bases, with 11 bases between them. CDR3 bases: TGTGCCAGCAGCTTGGGGGTAGCATCCGATACGCAGTATTTT. Amino acids: CASSLGVASDTQYF.

The gene calls are TRBV2 and TRBJ2-1, with TRBD1 matching 8 bases. The CDR3 spans 16 residues. With V trimmed by 7 bases and J by 7 bases, 15 bases remained unmatched. Germline loops: CDR1 SNHLY, CDR2 FYNNEI. This CDR3 is CASTSSVAGGRNEQFF. The DNA for the CDR3 is TGTGCCAGCACCTCCTCCGTGGCAGGGGGCAGGAATGAGCAGTTCTTC.

This chain uses TRBV6-5 with TRBJ1-5; 8 bases match TRBD1. The CDR3 runs 14 residues. The J segment lost 5 bases and the V segment lost 8 bases, leaving 8 bases of the junction unmatched. Germline loops: CDR1 MNHEY, CDR2 SVGAGI. The CDR3 DNA follows: TGTGCCAGCTCACGAGGGACAGGCGATCAGCCCCAGCATTTT. Residues: CASSRGTGDQPQHF.

The chain recombines TRBV19 with TRBJ2-7; possible D gene TRBD2, 5 bases. The CDR3 has 15 amino acids. The V and J ends lost 1 base and 3 bases respectively, with 13 bases between them. Per the germline V gene, CDR1 is LNHDA and CDR2 is SQIVND (reference sequence). For the CDR3, the DNA is TGTGCCAGTAGTATAGTGGCAGGAGGTGTCTACGAGCAGTACTTC. Encoded protein: CASSIVAGGVYEQYF.

The rearrangement uses TRBV6-1 and TRBJ1-1, with D unresolved. Per germline, CDR1 MNHNS and CDR2 SASEGT. Trimming removed 1 base at V and 2 bases at J, with 5 bases between. The CDR3 runs to 13 residues. The CDR3 bases are TGTGCCAGCAGTGAAGGTCCAAACACTGAAGCTTTCTTT. This codes for CASSEGPNTEAFF.

The gene calls are TRBV5-1 and TRBJ2-5; 7 bases are a match to TRBD2. The CDR3 spans 14 residues. V gave up 2 bases and J gave up 5 bases; unmatched junction bases: 6. Germline loops: CDR1 SGHRS, CDR2 YFSETQ. The CDR3 DNA reads TGCGCCAGCAGCTTTGGGAGGGCCGGGGAGACCCAGTACTTC. Translating it yields CASSFGRAGETQYF.

This chain connects TRBV7-3 to TRBJ1-5; D possibly corresponds to TRBD1 (5 bases). Trimming took 2 bases from V and 7 from J, leaving 15 bases between them. The CDR3 is 15 residues long. CDR1 and CDR2 from the germline V gene are SGHTA and FQGTGA. For the CDR3, the DNA is TGTGCCAGCAGCTTATCCAAGCAGGGAGGCCAGCCCCAGCATTTT. It is translated as CASSLSKQGGQPQHF.

The chain links TRBV2 to TRBJ2-7; 7 bases line up with TRBD2. Trimming at V came to 8 bases and at J to 0 bases, leaving 7 bases not matched to a gene. Germline values: CDR1 SNHLY, CDR2 FYNNEI. The CDR3 contains 14 residues. This CDR3 is CASGRGGGSYEQYF. As DNA, the CDR3 is TGTGCCAGCGGCCGCGGGGGAGGCTCCTACGAGCAGTACTTC.

The DNA of the CDR3 is TGTGCCAGCAGCTTGGCTGGGGGGGCCCGGGGCACCGGGGAGCTGTTTTTT. It encodes CASSLAGGARGTGELFF. This sequence joins TRBV5-6 and TRBJ2-2, with TRBD2 as a possible D gene (7 bases). The CDR3 runs 17 residues. Trimming took off 0 bases at V and 4 bases at J, with 16 bases between the two ends. Germline CDR1 reads SGHDT; CDR2 reads YYEEEE. The whole variable domain, filled in from reference TRBV5-6 and TRBJ2-2, reads DAGVTQSPTHLIKTRGQQVTLRCSPKSGHDTVSWYQQALGQGPQFIFQYYEEEERQRGNFPDRFSGHQFPNYSSELNVNALLLGDSALYLCASSLAGGARGTGELFFGEGSRLTVL.

This clone was recorded once. The J gene is TRBJ2-7, the V gene TRBV25-1; weak D call: TRBD1 (6 bases). CDR3 size: 14 residues. The germline V gene encodes CDR1 MGHDK and CDR2 SYGVNS. V was shortened by 11 bases and J by 2 bases, with 19 bases between the two germline ends. The CDR3 region is CAVGTPYTPYEQYF. CDR3 nucleotide sequence: TGTGCCGTTGGGACACCCTATACCCCCTACGAGCAGTACTTC.

The chain employs TRBV7-9 and TRBJ1-6; D gene uncertain. CDR1 is SEHNR, CDR2 FQNEAQ, per germline (reference sequence). The CDR3 extends over 15 amino acids. V was trimmed by 1 base and J by 7 bases, leaving 11 bases between them. The CDR3 region is CASSLVTAANSPLHF. For the CDR3, the DNA is TGTGCCAGCAGCTTAGTAACAGCGGCCAATTCACCCCTCCACTTT.

The rearrangement links TRBV6-5 to TRBJ1-1; D is uncertain. The V gene lost 2 bases and the J gene lost 0 bases, with 10 bases spanning the gap. The germline gives CDR1 MNHEY, CDR2 SVGAGI. This CDR3 is 15 amino acids long. This chain's CDR3 is CASSYLGVVNTEAFF. The CDR3 nucleotides are TGTGCCAGCAGTTACCTCGGGGTGGTGAACACTGAAGCTTTCTTT.

The J gene is TRBJ2-7, the V gene TRBV14; 10 nucleotides line up with TRBD2. Germline CDR1 is SGHDN and CDR2 is FVKESK. V dropped 3 bases and J dropped 0; count of bases not matched to a gene: 5. The CDR3 consists of 16 residues. CDR3 amino acids: CASSHRTSGSSYEQYF. Written as DNA, the CDR3 is TGTGCCAGCAGCCATAGGACTAGCGGTAGCTCCTACGAGCAGTACTTC.

The chain recombines TRBV6-6 with TRBJ1-6, with D possibly matching TRBD1 (6 bases). Germline CDR1 reads MNHNY; CDR2 reads SVGAGI (reference sequence). The CDR3 runs to 16 residues. Trimming pared 0 bases from V and 8 bases from J, leaving 14 bases between. The DNA of the CDR3 is TGTGCCAGCAGTTACTCGACGGGGGGCGCTTATTCACCCCTCCACTTT. Translation gives CASSYSTGGAYSPLHF.

The genes are TRBV9 and TRBJ1-2; TRBD1 agrees at 7 bases. Per the germline V gene, CDR1 is SGDLS and CDR2 is YYNGEE. The CDR3 is 14 residues long. The junction had 5 bases not matched to a gene; V was cut back by 4 bases and J by 2 bases. CDR3 loop: CASSPEGANYGYTF. CDR3 nucleotide sequence: TGTGCCAGCAGCCCTGAGGGGGCCAACTATGGCTACACCTTC. Based on the CDR3 plus reference TRBV9 and TRBJ1-2, the full variable domain is DSGVTQTPKHLITATGQRVTLRCSPRSGDLSVYWYQQSLDQGLQFLIQYYNGEERAKGNILERFSAQQFPDLHSELNLSSLELGDSALYFCASSPEGANYGYTFGSGTRLTVV.